This T cell receptor (beta chain) was recorded in a study of cytomegalovirus exposure and HLA in healthy donors (dated by TCRdb to about 2017). A note on the overall study: According to a later analysis, one platform produced both the 120 validation repertoires and the 666 repertoires of the first cohort. The study aimed to test whether cataloging public T cell receptors could reveal signatures of past pathogen exposure. In addition to the first cohort of 666 subjects, a separate validation cohort of 120 different subjects was used. To predict cytomegalovirus infection status, the study brought together high-throughput TCR immunosequencing, statistical association of individual TCRs with disease status, and machine learning.

Summary of the overall study and its limitations: According to the authors, the approach could potentially be generalized to other disease states and immunological phenotypes. The study listed 150 to 200 TCR beta chains as associated with cytomegalovirus. In both the original and validation cohorts, the classifier was reported to diagnose cytomegalovirus status with high specificity and sensitivity. A later analysis had no HLA typing for the validation cohort, so co-occurrence there was scored across all 130 or so repertoires. Most TCR sequences were observed very rarely across donors, whereas some public TCRs were present in many individuals. In a later analysis, TCRs clustered in the first cohort were found to also tend to co-occur in the approximately 120 validation repertoires, with 94% of cluster scores above 0. Three of the identified cytomegalovirus-associated TCR beta chains were confirmed in vitro to be specific for cytomegalovirus antigens.

Receptors were amplified or captured by the immunoSEQ multiplex PCR assay. As for the original processing: A statistical classification framework was built for diagnosing cytomegalovirus status from the catalog of TCR beta chain sequences. TCRdb limited this immuneACCESS table to in-frame rearrangements with V and J called. A share of clones is missing; checked studies link under half to unresolved V genes, and the rest is unexplained. The D gene and trimming were derived from the DNA, and the V and J assignments and clone size from that table. The sample table records about 130,000 clones; roughly nine tenths of these occur just once. The ten largest clones capture around 3.4% of the sample. Donors formed part of the validation cohort, which comprised 120 subjects and was distinct from the first cohort of 666 subjects. With regard to this clone: Its antigen remains unidentified. The sample holds no much larger clone one base away, and base qualities are not on file.

Including the terminal cysteine and phenylalanine, the CDR3 comprises 14 residues. CDR3 DNA is the only sequence kept; it has 42 bases, read in frame from the first base. The junction shows trimming of 1 base on V and 6 bases on J, and the gene matches do not reach 3 bases of it. The germline V gene (reference sequence) provides CDR1 LNHDA and CDR2 SQIVND. The sequenced material came from PBMCs. The rearrangement joined TRBV19 to TRBJ2-1, and TRBD2 aligns with 7 junction nucleotides. The origin of this receptor is a man under 40 in good health and CMV-seronegative. The CDR3: CASSIAGGINEQFF. In nucleotides, the sequence is TGTGCCAGTAGTATAGCGGGGGGTATCAATGAGCAGTTCTTC.